The present T cell receptor (beta chain) was sequenced within a study of beta chain features in type 1 diabetes. Study outcomes and limitations: Naive, central memory and Treg TCRB repertoires appeared more alike in patients than in healthy donors.

This clone occurred a few times. Its antigen is currently unknown. Sampling consisted of one heparinised blood draw per donor, averaging about 116 mL. Per the germline V gene, CDR1 is MDHEN and CDR2 is SYDVKM. With V trimmed by 7 bases and J by 6 bases, 9 bases remained unmatched. This CDR3 is 13 amino acids long. What was sequenced were expressed TCRB transcripts, since all of the isolated RNA had been reverse transcribed. The repertoire was sequenced with immunoSEQ multiplex PCR; TCRdb's copy has only in-frame clones and lacks some. The profile shows 900,000 or so clones, roughly 15% of them singletons.

This chain joins TRBV28 and TRBJ2-7; 7 nucleotides match TRBD2. Input material: naive CD4+ T cells from blood. This TCR derives from a woman aged 18-30 years in good health. The CDR3 nucleotides read TGTGCCAGCATAGGGCGGGAGTGGGCCGAGCAGTACTTC. It specifies CASIGREWAEQYF. Full variable domain (outside the CDR3, taken from reference TRBV28 and TRBJ2-7): DVKVTQSSRYLVKRTGEKVFLECVQDMDHENMFWYRQDPGLGLRLIYFSYDVKMKEKGDIPEGYSVSREKKERFSLILESASTNQTSMYLCASIGREWAEQYFGPGTRLTVT.